This TCR beta chain stems from a study of blood T cell repertoires in COVID-19. Across the study: Researchers got acute and convalescent COVID-19 samples from the United States, Italy and Spain. From T cells, B-cell-depleted T cells, or PBMCs came the material, which was cDNA or gDNA.

Per the germline V gene, CDR1 is MNHEY and CDR2 is SVGAGI. The trim removed 4 bases at V and 7 bases at J, leaving 4 bases unmatched. The CDR3 consists of 13 residues. During the 2 weeks before they entered the study, exposed participants had met someone with a PCR-confirmed or clinician-diagnosed COVID-19 case. Per the study methods: Amplified reference gene primers provided the basis for estimating nucleated cell counts. Repertoires were generated with immunoSEQ multiplex PCR, while TCRdb's copy carries only in-frame clones and drops some. V, J and clone size reflect that table, while D and trimming were determined from the DNA. Among fewer than 200,000 clones listed, 80% to 85% were seen once.

Sequenced: PBMCs or T cells enriched from blood (not recorded which). This rearrangement joins TRBV6-5 to TRBJ1-1, with 9 nucleotides matching TRBD1. The receptor comes from a woman in her 30s who had been exposed to COVID-19. CDR3 in amino acids: CASSFRQGVEAFF. The CDR3 bases are TGTGCCAGCAGTTTCAGACAGGGGGTTGAAGCTTTCTTT.